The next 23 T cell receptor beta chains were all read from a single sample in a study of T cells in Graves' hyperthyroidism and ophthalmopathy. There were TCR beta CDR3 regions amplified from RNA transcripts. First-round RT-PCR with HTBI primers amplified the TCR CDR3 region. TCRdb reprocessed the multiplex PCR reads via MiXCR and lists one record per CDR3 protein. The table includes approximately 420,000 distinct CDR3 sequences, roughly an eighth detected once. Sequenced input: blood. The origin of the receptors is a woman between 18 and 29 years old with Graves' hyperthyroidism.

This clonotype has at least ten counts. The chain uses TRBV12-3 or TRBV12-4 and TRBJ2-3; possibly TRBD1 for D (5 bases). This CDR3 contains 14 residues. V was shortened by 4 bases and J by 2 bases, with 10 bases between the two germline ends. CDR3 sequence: CASSWGSPTDTQYF. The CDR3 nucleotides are TGTGCCAGCAGTTGGGGCAGTCCCACAGATACGCAGTATTTT.

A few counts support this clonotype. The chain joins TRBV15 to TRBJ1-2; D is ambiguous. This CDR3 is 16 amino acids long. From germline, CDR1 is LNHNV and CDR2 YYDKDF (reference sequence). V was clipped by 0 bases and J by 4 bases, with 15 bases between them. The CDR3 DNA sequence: TGTGCCACCAGCAGAGATCGGCGGGGATTCATCTATGGCTACACCTTC. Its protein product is CATSRDRRGFIYGYTF.

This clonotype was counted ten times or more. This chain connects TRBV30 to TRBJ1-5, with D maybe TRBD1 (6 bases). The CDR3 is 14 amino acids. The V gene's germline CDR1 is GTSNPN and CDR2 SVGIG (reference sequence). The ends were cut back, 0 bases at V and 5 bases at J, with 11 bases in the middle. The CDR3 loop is CAWSVAAGDQPQHF. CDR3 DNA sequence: TGTGCCTGGAGTGTGGCAGCAGGGGATCAGCCCCAGCATTTT.

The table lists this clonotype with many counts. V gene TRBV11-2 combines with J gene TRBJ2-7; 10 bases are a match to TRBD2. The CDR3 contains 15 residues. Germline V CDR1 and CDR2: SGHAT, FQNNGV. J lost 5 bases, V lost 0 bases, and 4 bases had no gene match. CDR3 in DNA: TGTGCCAGCAGCTTAGAGCCTAGCGGGAGAAACGAGCAGTACTTC. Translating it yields CASSLEPSGRNEQYF.

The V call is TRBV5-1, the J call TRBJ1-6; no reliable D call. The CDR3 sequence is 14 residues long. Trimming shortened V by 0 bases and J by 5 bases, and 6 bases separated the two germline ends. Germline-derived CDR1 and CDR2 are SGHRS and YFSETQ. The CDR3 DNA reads TGCGCCAGCAGCTTGGGCGGAGATAATTCACCCCTCCACTTT. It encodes CASSLGGDNSPLHF.

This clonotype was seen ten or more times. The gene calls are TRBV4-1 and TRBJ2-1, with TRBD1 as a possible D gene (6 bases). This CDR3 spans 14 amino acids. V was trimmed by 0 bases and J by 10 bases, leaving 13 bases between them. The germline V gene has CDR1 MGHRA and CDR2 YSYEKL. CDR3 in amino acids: CASSQDGQGYEQFF. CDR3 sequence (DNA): TGCGCCAGCAGCCAAGATGGGCAGGGGTACGAGCAGTTCTTC.

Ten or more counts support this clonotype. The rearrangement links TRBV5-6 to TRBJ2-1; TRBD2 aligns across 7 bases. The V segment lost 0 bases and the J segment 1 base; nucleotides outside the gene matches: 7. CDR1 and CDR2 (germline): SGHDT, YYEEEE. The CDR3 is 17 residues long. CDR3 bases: TGTGCCAGCAGCTTGGGTGGCGGACTAGGGTCCTACAATGAGCAGTTCTTC. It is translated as CASSLGGGLGSYNEQFF.

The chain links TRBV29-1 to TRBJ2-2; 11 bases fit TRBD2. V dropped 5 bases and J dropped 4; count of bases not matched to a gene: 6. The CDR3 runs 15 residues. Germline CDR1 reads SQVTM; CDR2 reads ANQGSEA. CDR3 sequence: CSVSIAGGPTGELFF. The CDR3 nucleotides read TGCAGCGTTAGTATAGCGGGAGGGCCCACCGGGGAGCTGTTTTTT.

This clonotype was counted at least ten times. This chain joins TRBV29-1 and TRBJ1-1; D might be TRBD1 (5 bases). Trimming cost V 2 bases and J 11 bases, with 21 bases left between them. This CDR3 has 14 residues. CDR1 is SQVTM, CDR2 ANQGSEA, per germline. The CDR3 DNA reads TGCAGCGTTGAAAGTGGGGTCGGGGCCCCGGGTGCTTTCTTT. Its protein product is CSVESGVGAPGAFF.

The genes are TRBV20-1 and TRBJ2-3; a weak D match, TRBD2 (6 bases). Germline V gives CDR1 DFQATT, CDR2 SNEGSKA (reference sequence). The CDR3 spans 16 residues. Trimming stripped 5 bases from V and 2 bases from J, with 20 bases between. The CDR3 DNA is TGCAGTGCTTGTCCCACCGGTAGCGGCTACACAGATACGCAGTATTTT. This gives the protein CSACPTGSGYTDTQYF.

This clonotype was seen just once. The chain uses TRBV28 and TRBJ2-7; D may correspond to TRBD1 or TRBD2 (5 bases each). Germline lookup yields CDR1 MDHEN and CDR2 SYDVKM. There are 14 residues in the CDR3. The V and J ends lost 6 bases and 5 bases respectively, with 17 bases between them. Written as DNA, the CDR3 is TGTGCCAGCAGCCAGGGAGTTCTTTTGGACGAGCAGTACTTC. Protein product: CASSQGVLLDEQYF.

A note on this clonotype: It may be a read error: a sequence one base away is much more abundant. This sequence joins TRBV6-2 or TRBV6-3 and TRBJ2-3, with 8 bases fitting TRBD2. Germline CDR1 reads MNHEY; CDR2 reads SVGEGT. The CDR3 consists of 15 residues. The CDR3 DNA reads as TGTGCCAGCAGTTTCGGAGCGGGGGACACAGGTACGCAGTATTTT. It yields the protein CASSFGAGDTGTQYF.

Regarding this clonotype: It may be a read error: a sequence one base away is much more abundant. CDR3 coding DNA: TGTGCCTGGACTAAGGGGCGCACTGAAGCTTTCTTT. It is translated as CAWTKGRTEAFF. The chain uses TRBV30 and TRBJ1-1; possibly TRBD1 for D (5 bases). Germline V gene lookup returns CDR1 GTSNPN and CDR2 SVGIG (reference sequence). The germline V and J ends were trimmed by 4 bases and 4 bases, with 10 bases remaining between them. The CDR3 has 12 residues.

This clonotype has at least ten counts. CDR3 loop: CASSPGGGVYGYTF. The CDR3, as DNA: TGTGCCAGCAGTCCAGGGGGGGGCGTCTATGGCTACACCTTC. This chain links TRBV27 with TRBJ1-2; TRBD1 matches at 7 bases. Per the germline V gene, CDR1 is MNHEY and CDR2 is SMNVEV (reference sequence). The CDR3 has 14 amino acids. V lost 5 bases, J lost 4 bases, and 7 bases stayed unmatched.

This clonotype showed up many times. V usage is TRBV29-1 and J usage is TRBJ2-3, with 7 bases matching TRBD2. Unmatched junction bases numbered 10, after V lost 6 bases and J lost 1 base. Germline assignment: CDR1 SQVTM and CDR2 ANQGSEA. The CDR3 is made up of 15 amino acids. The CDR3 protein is CSVRLAEQRTDTQYF. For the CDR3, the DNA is TGCAGCGTGAGACTAGCTGAGCAGCGCACAGATACGCAGTATTTT.

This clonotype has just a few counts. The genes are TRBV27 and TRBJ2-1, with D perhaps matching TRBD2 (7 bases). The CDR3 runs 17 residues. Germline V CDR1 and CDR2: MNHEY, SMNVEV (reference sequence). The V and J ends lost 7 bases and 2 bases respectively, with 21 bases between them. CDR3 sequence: CASTPQLGGGTYNEQFF. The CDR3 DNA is TGTGCCAGCACTCCCCAGCTTGGGGGGGGCACCTACAATGAGCAGTTCTTC.

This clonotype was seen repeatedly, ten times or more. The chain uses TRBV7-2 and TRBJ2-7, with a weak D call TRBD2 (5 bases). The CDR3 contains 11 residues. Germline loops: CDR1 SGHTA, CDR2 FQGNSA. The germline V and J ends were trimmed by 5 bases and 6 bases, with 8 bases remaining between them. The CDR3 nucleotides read TGTGCCAGCAGCCCGGGGTTCGAGCAGTACTTC. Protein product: CASSPGFEQYF.

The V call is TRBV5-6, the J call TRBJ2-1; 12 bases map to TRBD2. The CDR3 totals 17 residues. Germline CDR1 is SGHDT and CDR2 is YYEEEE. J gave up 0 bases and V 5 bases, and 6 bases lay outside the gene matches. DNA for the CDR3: TGTGCCAGCAGTTATCCGGGACTAGCGGGCTCCTACAATGAGCAGTTCTTC. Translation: CASSYPGLAGSYNEQFF.

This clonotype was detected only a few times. The CDR3 DNA reads TGCGCCAGCAGCCAAGAAGGGGGACTAGCGGGAGCCGGGGAGCTGTTTTTT. Protein: CASSQEGGLAGAGELFF. The chain recombines TRBV4-1 with TRBJ2-2; 14 bases map to TRBD2. The CDR3 sequence is 17 residues long. CDR1 is MGHRA and CDR2 is YSYEKL in the germline V gene. The trim removed 0 bases at V and 6 bases at J, leaving 3 bases unmatched.

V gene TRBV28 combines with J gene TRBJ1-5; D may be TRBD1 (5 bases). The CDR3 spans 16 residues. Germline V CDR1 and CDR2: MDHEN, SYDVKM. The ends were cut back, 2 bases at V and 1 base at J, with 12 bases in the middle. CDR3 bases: TGTGCCAGCAGTTTAAAGGGGCCGCGCAGCAATCAGCCCCAGCATTTT. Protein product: CASSLKGPRSNQPQHF.

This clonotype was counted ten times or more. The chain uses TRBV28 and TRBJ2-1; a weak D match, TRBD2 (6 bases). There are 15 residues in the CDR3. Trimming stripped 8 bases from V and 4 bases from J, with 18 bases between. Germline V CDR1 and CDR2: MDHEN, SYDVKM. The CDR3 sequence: CASFSPGLAYNEQFF. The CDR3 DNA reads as TGTGCCAGCTTTTCTCCGGGACTGGCTTACAATGAGCAGTTCTTC.

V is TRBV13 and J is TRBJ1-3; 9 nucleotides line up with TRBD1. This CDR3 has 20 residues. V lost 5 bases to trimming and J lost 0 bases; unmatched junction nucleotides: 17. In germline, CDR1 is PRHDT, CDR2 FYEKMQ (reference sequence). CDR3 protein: CASSRTVPRQGVHSGNTIYF. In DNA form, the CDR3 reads TGTGCCAGCAGCCGGACAGTCCCGAGACAGGGGGTACACTCTGGAAACACCATATATTTT.

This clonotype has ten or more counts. This chain's CDR3 is CASSRGGDQPQHF. The CDR3 region has the DNA TGTGCCAGCTCCCGGGGTGGCGACCAGCCCCAGCATTTT. The chain couples TRBV18 to TRBJ1-5, with unresolved D. This CDR3 is built from 13 residues. V was trimmed by 6 bases and J by 7 bases, leaving 13 bases between them. CDR1 KGHSH and CDR2 LQKENI come from the germline V gene. The whole variable domain, remainder taken from reference TRBV18 and TRBJ1-5, is NAGVMQNPRHLVRRRGQEARLRCSPMKGHSHVYWYRQLPEEGLKFMVYLQKENIIDESGMPKERFSAEFPKEGPSILRIQQVVRGDSAAYFCASSRGGDQPQHFGDGTRLSIL.